Sequencing of this T cell receptor (beta chain) was carried out in a study of shared clonotypes between healthy human individuals. Trimming took off 1 base at V and 3 bases at J, with 10 bases between the two ends. Germline CDR1 reads LGHNA; CDR2 reads YNFKEQ. The CDR3 length is 16 residues. Assay: immunoSEQ multiplex PCR; the TCRdb copy retains only in-frame clones and omits some. The sample lists about 690,000 clones, roughly 91% occurring once. This clone was seen just once. The gene calls are TRBV4-2 and TRBJ2-6; maybe TRBD1 (6 bases). The clonotype comes from a man aged 18 to 29 in good health. Some clones in this sample may be carry-over from other donors' samples. Sample: memory CD8+ T cells from PBMCs. Sample subset: CD45RO+ cells pooled with CCR7-negative TemRA cells. CDR3 protein: CASSQAQGSGANVLTF. As DNA, the CDR3 is TGTGCCAGCAGCCAAGCACAGGGTAGTGGGGCCAACGTCCTGACTTTC.